The 21 T cell receptor beta chains below come from one sample, sequenced in a study of control samples from healthy donors and cancer patients. Clones were sequenced by immunoSEQ multiplex PCR, and TCRdb holds only the in-frame ones, with some missing. The sample includes 150,000 or so clones, about 94% of them seen just once. Source material: blood. These receptors all stem from a woman between 40 and 55 years old in good health.

V and J are TRBV6-4 and TRBJ2-1, with TRBD1 identical over 9 bases. There are 15 residues in the CDR3. Germline assignment: CDR1 MRHNA and CDR2 SNTAGT. V lost 6 bases and J lost 2; bases outside the gene matches: 5. The CDR3 reads CASSPGTGTYNEQFF. DNA for the CDR3: TGTGCCAGCAGCCCCGGGACAGGGACCTACAATGAGCAGTTCTTC.

The chain recombines TRBV7-2 with TRBJ2-1, with 8 bases matching TRBD1. The V gene end was trimmed by 4 bases and the J gene end by 6 bases; junction bases not matched to a gene: 5. The germline V gene encodes CDR1 SGHTA and CDR2 FQGNSA. The CDR3 has 14 amino acids. As DNA, the CDR3 is TGTGCCAGCAGCTCGAGGACAGGGACCAATGAGCAGTTCTTC. It is translated as CASSSRTGTNEQFF.

This clone came up once. Different DNA sequences within this sample yield the same CDR3. This rearrangement joins TRBV9 to TRBJ1-2; TRBD1 is a possible D gene (6 bases). Germline assignment: CDR1 SGDLS and CDR2 YYNGEE. This CDR3 is 14 amino acids long. Trimming took 3 bases from V and 4 from J, leaving 13 bases between them. CDR3 residues: CASSARGGLYGYTF. CDR3 sequence (DNA): TGTGCCAGCAGCGCGCGGGGGGGGCTCTATGGCTACACCTTC.

The chain has TRBV5-6 and TRBJ2-2, with TRBD1 as a possible D gene (6 bases). The CDR3 spans 13 residues. Germline assignment: CDR1 SGHDT and CDR2 YYEEEE. V gave up 5 bases and J gave up 5 bases, with 10 bases separating them. CDR3 sequence reads: CASSVDRTGELFF. CDR3 DNA sequence: TGTGCCAGCAGTGTCGACAGGACCGGGGAGCTGTTTTTT.

This rearrangement joins TRBV5-1 to TRBJ2-3; possible D gene TRBD2, 6 bases. The V gene lost 6 bases and the J gene lost 2 bases, with 19 bases spanning the gap. This CDR3 is 16 amino acids long. Germline CDR1 reads SGHRS; CDR2 reads YFSETQ. The DNA of the CDR3 is TGCGCCAGCAAACGGGACTTGCGACGATCCACAGATACGCAGTATTTT. As protein: CASKRDLRRSTDTQYF.

The chain links TRBV7-8 to TRBJ2-7; TRBD1 aligns across 7 bases. Trimming removed 1 base from V and 0 bases from J; junction bases left unmatched: 6. The CDR3 length is 16 residues. Per germline, CDR1 SGHVS and CDR2 FQNEAQ. The CDR3 DNA follows: TGTGCCAGCAGCTTAGTTCGGACAGGTAGCTCCTACGAGCAGTACTTC. Protein: CASSLVRTGSSYEQYF.

The chain has TRBV9 and TRBJ2-1; 7 nucleotides line up with TRBD2. In germline, CDR1 is SGDLS, CDR2 YYNGEE. CDR3 size: 15 residues. Trimming cost V 3 bases and J 1 base; bases outside gene matches: 4. The CDR3 is CASSGLAGSYNEQFF. The CDR3 bases are TGTGCCAGCAGCGGGTTAGCGGGTTCCTACAATGAGCAGTTCTTC.

The chain carries TRBV6-5 and TRBJ1-6, with D possibly TRBD1 on 6 matching bases. The CDR3 has 15 residues. With 2 bases removed from V and 8 bases from J, the gap between germline ends came to 13 bases. From germline, CDR1 is MNHEY and CDR2 SVGAGI. CDR3 DNA: TGTGCCAGCAGTTACGCGGGGGGCTCCGATTCACCCCTCCACTTT. Residues: CASSYAGGSDSPLHF.

This chain joins TRBV2 and TRBJ1-1; the match to TRBD1 covers 11 bases. Germline V gene lookup returns CDR1 SNHLY and CDR2 FYNNEI. The CDR3 runs 17 residues. J gave up 0 bases and V 6 bases, and 9 bases lay outside the gene matches. The CDR3 reads CASSLGQGAIMNTEAFF. In nucleotides, the CDR3 is TGTGCCAGCAGCTTAGGACAGGGGGCTATTATGAACACTGAAGCTTTCTTT.

V is TRBV20-1 and J is TRBJ2-7; D not resolved. The germline V and J ends were trimmed by 1 base and 3 bases, with 4 bases remaining between them. Germline values: CDR1 DFQATT, CDR2 SNEGSKA (reference sequence). The CDR3 extends over 11 amino acids. The CDR3 nucleotides are TGCAGTGCTAGAGTGGGCTACGAGCAGTACTTC. Amino acids: CSARVGYEQYF.

The J gene is TRBJ2-3, the V gene TRBV14; 10 nucleotides align to TRBD2. Germline V gene data show CDR1 as SGHDN and CDR2 as FVKESK. Germline trimming cut 3 bases from V and 2 bases from J; bases unmatched to any gene: 8. The CDR3 sequence is 17 residues long. DNA for the CDR3: TGTGCCAGCAGCCAGCGGAGACTAGCGGGTTACACAGATACGCAGTATTTT. This gives the protein CASSQRRLAGYTDTQYF.

The V and J genes are TRBV11-3 and TRBJ1-1; weak D call: TRBD1 (6 bases). The CDR3 runs 13 residues. Trimming removed 1 base from V and 11 bases from J, with 14 bases in between. Germline lookup yields CDR1 SGHNT and CDR2 YENEEA. CDR3 DNA sequence: TGTGCCAGCAGCTTAGGAACCAGGGGAAGGGCTTTCTTT. It encodes CASSLGTRGRAFF.

The genes are TRBV20-1 and TRBJ1-6; D unresolved. This CDR3 is built from 12 residues. Looked up from germline, CDR1 is DFQATT and CDR2 is SNEGSKA (reference sequence). Trimming shortened V by 3 bases and J by 7 bases, and 7 bases separated the two germline ends. CDR3 protein: CSASEINSPLHF. For the CDR3, the DNA is TGCAGTGCTAGTGAGATCAATTCACCCCTCCACTTT.

This sequence joins TRBV30 and TRBJ2-3; D uncertain. V was trimmed by 3 bases and J by 10 bases, leaving 14 bases between them. Germline lookup yields CDR1 GTSNPN and CDR2 SVGIG (reference sequence). This CDR3 has 12 amino acids. CDR3 nucleotides: TGTGCCTGGAGCGACCAGAAATCGGCGCAGTATTTT. Its protein is CAWSDQKSAQYF. The whole variable domain, remainder taken from reference TRBV30 and TRBJ2-3, is SQTIHQWPATLVQPVGSPLSLECTVEGTSNPNLYWYRQAAGRGLQLLFYSVGIGQISSEVPQNLSASRPQDRQFILSSKKLLLSDSGFYLCAWSDQKSAQYFGPGTRLTVL.

This clone was observed a single time. The chain joins TRBV14 to TRBJ2-2; 9 nucleotides match TRBD2. There are 20 residues in the CDR3. V dropped 0 bases and J dropped 5; count of bases not matched to a gene: 16. CDR1 and CDR2 from the germline V gene are SGHDN and FVKESK. CDR3 DNA: TGTGCCAGCAGCCAAGATCGTTTCTTGGGTCTAGCGGGGAAAACCGGGGAGCTGTTTTTT. It yields the protein CASSQDRFLGLAGKTGELFF.

This clone has a handful of counts. The chain combines TRBV11-2 with TRBJ1-5, with unresolved D. CDR3 length: 13 residues. V was cut by 5 bases and J by 3 bases, with 8 bases left in between. Germline V gene data show CDR1 as SGHAT and CDR2 as FQNNGV. The CDR3 sequence is CASSRGPNQPQHF. CDR3 bases: TGTGCCAGCAGCCGCGGCCCCAATCAGCCCCAGCATTTT.

The rearrangement uses TRBV7-8 and TRBJ2-7; a possible D gene is TRBD2 (5 bases). The ends were cut back, 3 bases at V and 0 bases at J, with 15 bases in the middle. Germline V gene lookup returns CDR1 SGHVS and CDR2 FQNEAQ. The CDR3 covers 16 residues. The DNA for the CDR3 is TGTGCCAGCAGCTTCCCTCGGCTAGAGGGCTCCTACGAGCAGTACTTC. It yields the protein CASSFPRLEGSYEQYF.

The chain recombines TRBV7-2 with TRBJ1-5; tentatively, D is TRBD1 (6 bases). V was shortened by 6 bases and J by 4 bases, with 13 bases between the two germline ends. CDR1 SGHTA and CDR2 FQGNSA come from the germline V gene. The length of the CDR3 is 14 residues. The CDR3 bases are TGTGCCAGCAGTTGGACAGCGGGTAATCAGCCCCAGCATTTT. Amino acids: CASSWTAGNQPQHF.

This clone has just one count. The V call is TRBV11-2, the J call TRBJ1-6, with 12 positions matching TRBD1. Germline assignment: CDR1 SGHAT and CDR2 FQNNGV. Unmatched junction bases numbered 16, after V lost 5 bases and J lost 14 bases. The length of the CDR3 is 17 residues. The CDR3 nucleotides read TGTGCCAGCAGCACACTCACCGGGACAGGGGGCATCTGGGCCCTCCACTTT. This gives the protein CASSTLTGTGGIWALHF. Based on the CDR3 plus reference TRBV11-2 and TRBJ1-6, the full variable domain is EAGVAQSPRYKIIEKRQSVAFWCNPISGHATLYWYQQILGQGPKLLIQFQNNGVVDDSQLPKDRFSAERLKGVDSTLKIQPAKLEDSAVYLCASSTLTGTGGIWALHFGNGTRLTVT.

This rearrangement joins TRBV15 to TRBJ1-1, with D hard to call. V dropped 0 bases and J dropped 0 bases, with 2 bases sitting between them. From germline, CDR1 is LNHNV and CDR2 YYDKDF (reference sequence). The CDR3 loop spans 13 amino acids. The CDR3 DNA reads as TGTGCCACCAGCAGAGATCTGAACACTGAAGCTTTCTTT. It yields the protein CATSRDLNTEAFF.

V gene TRBV18 combines with J gene TRBJ1-1; 9 bases fit TRBD1. Germline CDR1 and CDR2: KGHSH and LQKENI. J gave up 10 bases and V 6 bases, and 18 bases lay outside the gene matches. The CDR3 spans 16 residues. The CDR3: CASSLSPKDRGTGAFF. The CDR3 bases are TGTGCCAGCTCCCTATCACCGAAGGACAGGGGCACAGGAGCTTTCTTT.